A selection of T cell receptor beta chains follows, all from one sample in a study of OX40 agonist ivuxolimab in advanced cancers. Some clones are missing from TCRdb's copy, which holds only in-frame ones; the method was immunoSEQ multiplex PCR. The data hold approximately 81,000 clones, with more than 65% observed a single time. The sequences come from CD4+ or CD8+ T cells sorted from blood, collected in a trial of the OX40 agonist ivuxolimab. These receptor sequences come from an adult with an advanced solid tumor such as melanoma, head and neck, liver or kidney cancer. CDR3s include the opening cysteine and the closing phenylalanine or tryptophan. A D gene is named only where the DNA matches it firmly. Expanded clones get a size class; other rows say once, few or many, or leave the size out.

TRBJ1-5 TRBV7-8 - - CASSRDTYSNQPQHF TGTGCCAGCAGCCGCGACACCTATAGCAATCAGCCCCAGCATTTT
TRBJ1-5 TRBV11-2 - - CASSDGGVDNQPQHF TGTGCCAGCAGCGATGGGGGGGTTGACAATCAGCCCCAGCATTTT
TRBJ1-3 TRBV11-1 - - CASSHQVDTIYF TGTGCCAGCAGCCACCAGGTGGACACCATATATTTT
TRBJ1-5 TRBV29-1 TRBD1 - CSVATGTGMDQPQHF TGCAGCGTCGCCACCGGGACAGGGATGGATCAGCCCCAGCATTTT
TRBJ1-4 TRBV20-1 - - CSARDNEKLFF TGCAGTGCTAGGGACAATGAAAAACTGTTTTTT
TRBJ1-1 TRBV6-4 - few CASSDRDRATEAFF TGTGCCAGCAGTGACCGTGACAGAGCGACTGAAGCTTTCTTT
TRBJ2-5 TRBV11-2 - once CASSLIGSEQETQYF TGTGCCAGCAGCTTAATTGGGTCGGAGCAAGAGACCCAGTACTTC
TRBJ2-7 TRBV5-1 TRBD1 - CASSLSSRQGGEQYF TGCGCCAGCAGCTTGAGTTCGAGACAGGGGGGCGAGCAGTACTTC
TRBJ1-4 TRBV10-3 - once CAISGDSNEKLFF TGTGCCATCAGTGGGGATTCTAATGAAAAACTGTTTTTT
TRBJ1-2 TRBV7-9 - few CASSFTETNYGYTF TGTGCCAGCAGCTTTACAGAAACTAACTATGGCTACACCTTC
TRBJ2-7 TRBV7-8 TRBD2 - CASSPQTSGGTEQYF TGTGCCAGCAGCCCCCAGACTAGCGGGGGGACCGAGCAGTACTTC
TRBJ2-5 TRBV21-1 - - CASSRHSLAGGRETQYF TGTGCCAGCAGCCGCCACTCTCTAGCGGGGGGGAGAGAGACCCAGTACTTC
TRBJ1-2 TRBV6-1 TRBD1 once CASSEPGQGLQGYTF TGTGCCAGCAGTGAACCGGGACAGGGGCTTCAGGGCTACACCTTC
TRBJ2-1 TRBV6-1 - - CASRTIGGSYNEQFF TGTGCCAGCAGGACCATAGGGGGCTCCTACAATGAGCAGTTCTTC
TRBJ2-3 TRBV7-2 - - CASSLAARGTDTQYF TGTGCCAGCAGCTTAGCCGCCAGGGGCACGGATACGCAGTATTTT
TRBJ1-6 TRBV18 - - CASSPEGGASPLHF TGTGCCAGCTCACCAGAGGGTGGCGCTTCACCCCTCCACTTT
TRBJ2-7 TRBV4-1 TRBD2 - CASSSTSGMPYEQYF TGCGCCAGCAGCTCCACTAGCGGGATGCCGTACGAGCAGTACTTC
TRBJ1-2 TRBV5-6 - - CASSLEGQYGYTF TGTGCCAGCAGCTTGGAAGGGCAGTATGGCTACACCTTC
TRBJ1-2 TRBV6-6 - - CASRRTDDGYTF TGTGCCAGCAGAAGGACAGACGATGGCTACACCTTC
TRBJ1-5 TRBV6-5 - - CASSYYVGPNQPQHF TGTGCCAGCAGTTACTACGTGGGTCCCAATCAGCCCCAGCATTTT
TRBJ1-1 TRBV4-3 - - CASSQTVLGGRSAEAFF TGCGCCAGCAGCCAGACGGTTTTGGGAGGGAGGTCGGCTGAAGCTTTCTTT
TRBJ1-5 TRBV7-2 - - CASSLGAGLHQPQHF TGTGCCAGCAGCTTAGGGGCGGGGTTGCATCAGCCCCAGCATTTT
TRBJ1-1 TRBV23-1 - - CASSQSRQLNTEAFF TGCGCCAGCAGTCAATCGAGACAGCTGAACACTGAAGCTTTCTTT
TRBJ1-2 TRBV9 - once CASSVAQHYGYTF TGTGCCAGCAGCGTAGCACAGCACTATGGCTACACCTTC
TRBJ1-1 TRBV11-1 - - CASSLGRILNTEAFF TGTGCCAGCAGCTTAGGGAGGATCCTGAACACTGAAGCTTTCTTT
TRBJ1-3 TRBV5-1 TRBD1 - CASSLVGTGISGNTIYF TGCGCCAGCAGCTTGGTTGGGACAGGGATCTCTGGAAACACCATATATTTT
TRBJ1-1 TRBV19 - few CASTKGTTMNTEAFF TGTGCCAGTACTAAAGGGACAACAATGAACACTGAAGCTTTCTTT
TRBJ2-5 TRBV5-5 - - CASSSYETQYF TGTGCCAGCAGTTCGTACGAGACCCAGTACTTC
TRBJ2-3 TRBV18 - - CASSPSRASTDTQYF TGTGCCAGCTCACCGTCCAGGGCTAGCACAGATACGCAGTATTTT
TRBJ2-1 TRBV29-1 - - CSVVGSSYNEQFF TGCAGCGTTGTAGGGAGCTCCTACAATGAGCAGTTCTTC
TRBJ2-5 TRBV5-1 TRBD2 - CASSAGTSGRQETQYF TGCGCCAGCAGCGCGGGGACTAGCGGGAGGCAAGAGACCCAGTACTTC
TRBJ2-7 TRBV18 TRBD1 once CASSPRWTGEQYF TGTGCCAGCTCACCTCGTTGGACAGGCGAGCAGTACTTC
TRBJ2-7 TRBV27 - - CASSPSQVNYEQYF TGTGCCAGCAGTCCTTCACAGGTTAACTACGAGCAGTACTTC
TRBJ2-2 TRBV19 - - CASRISANTGELFF TGTGCCAGTAGAATATCAGCGAACACCGGGGAGCTGTTTTTT
TRBJ2-7 TRBV7-9 TRBD1 - CASSLRTGIYEQYF TGTGCCAGCAGCCTCCGGACAGGGATATACGAGCAGTACTTC
TRBJ2-7 TRBV5-1 TRBD2 - CASSQDLAGGGEQYF TGCGCCAGCAGCCAAGATCTAGCGGGAGGGGGCGAGCAGTACTTC
TRBJ2-1 TRBV29-1 - - CSVEGSYNEQFF TGCAGCGTTGAGGGCTCCTACAATGAGCAGTTCTTC
TRBJ2-2 TRBV5-6 - - CASSFGRPAGELFF TGTGCCAGCAGCTTCGGGCGCCCCGCCGGGGAGCTGTTTTTT
TRBJ2-3 TRBV5-1 - - CASSSGDTQYF TGCGCCAGCAGTTCTGGAGATACGCAGTATTTT
TRBJ1-2 TRBV5-4 - few CASSQDRFDGYTF TGTGCCAGCAGCCAAGACAGGTTCGATGGCTACACCTTC
TRBJ2-7 TRBV13 - - CASSLVLIGGGRGSDEQYF TGTGCCAGCAGCTTAGTCCTGATTGGTGGTGGCAGGGGATCGGACGAGCAGTACTTC
TRBJ1-5 TRBV7-2 - - CASQMRRGPLIPQHF TGTGCCAGCCAGATGAGGAGGGGACCATTAATCCCCCAGCATTTT
TRBJ2-1 TRBV7-2 - - CASSWGLAAPFF TGTGCCAGCAGCTGGGGACTCGCGGCACCGTTCTTC
TRBJ2-5 TRBV5-5 - once CASSFGEEETQYF TGTGCCAGCAGCTTTGGGGAGGAAGAGACCCAGTACTTC
TRBJ1-1 TRBV25-1 TRBD1 - CASSPDRGGWNTEAFF TGTGCCAGCAGTCCAGACAGGGGCGGATGGAACACTGAAGCTTTCTTT
TRBJ2-3 TRBV7-2 TRBD2 few CASSSRMSGRRDTQYF TGTGCCAGCAGCTCGAGAATGAGCGGGAGGCGAGATACGCAGTATTTT
TRBJ1-5 TRBV7-8 - - CASSLGGLVGRYQPQHF TGTGCCAGCAGCTTAGGGGGGTTAGTAGGGAGGTATCAGCCCCAGCATTTT
TRBJ1-2 TRBV19 TRBD1 once CASSITGTGVSYGYTF TGTGCCAGTAGTATTACCGGGACAGGGGTCTCTTATGGCTACACCTTC
TRBJ2-2 TRBV4-2 - - CASSQDPTGEAGELFF TGTGCCAGCAGCCAAGATCCCACAGGGGAGGCCGGGGAGCTGTTTTTT
TRBJ1-2 TRBV7-2 TRBD1 - CASSLGAGGDGYTF TGTGCCAGCAGCTTAGGGGCAGGGGGCGATGGCTACACCTTC
TRBJ2-5 TRBV6-5 - - CASRTWDTETQYF TGTGCCAGCAGGACCTGGGACACCGAGACCCAGTACTTC
TRBJ2-1 TRBV5-4 TRBD2 once CASSHPRGGDYNEQFF TGTGCCAGCAGCCATCCCCGCGGGGGGGACTACAATGAGCAGTTCTTC
TRBJ2-7 TRBV7-8 TRBD2 - CASSHQLAGEGLEQYF TGTGCCAGCAGCCATCAGCTAGCGGGAGAAGGGCTCGAGCAGTACTTC